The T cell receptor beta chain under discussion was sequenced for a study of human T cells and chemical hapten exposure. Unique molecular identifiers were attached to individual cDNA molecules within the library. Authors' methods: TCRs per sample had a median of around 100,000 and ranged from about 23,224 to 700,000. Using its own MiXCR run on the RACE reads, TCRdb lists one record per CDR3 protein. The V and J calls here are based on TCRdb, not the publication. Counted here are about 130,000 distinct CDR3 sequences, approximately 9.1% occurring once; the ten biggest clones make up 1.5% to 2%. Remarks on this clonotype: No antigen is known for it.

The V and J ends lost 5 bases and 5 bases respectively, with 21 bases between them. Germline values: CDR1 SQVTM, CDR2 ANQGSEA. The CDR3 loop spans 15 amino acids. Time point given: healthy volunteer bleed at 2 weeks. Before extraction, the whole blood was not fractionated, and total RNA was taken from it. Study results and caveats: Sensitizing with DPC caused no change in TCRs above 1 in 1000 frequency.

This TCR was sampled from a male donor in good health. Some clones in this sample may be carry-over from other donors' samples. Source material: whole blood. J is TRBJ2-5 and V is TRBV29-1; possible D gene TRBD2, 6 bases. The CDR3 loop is CSVQPRGAKGETQYF. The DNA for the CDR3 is TGCAGCGTTCAGCCGCGGGGCGCGAAGGGGGAGACCCAGTACTTC.